This T cell receptor beta chain comes out of a study of blood T cell repertoires in COVID-19 (TCRdb year 2020). The study in broad terms: The collaborator samples originated in the United States, Italy and Spain and spanned the acute and convalescent phases of COVID-19. The prospective study material was composed of cDNA or gDNA derived from T cells, B-cell-depleted T cells, or PBMCs. Deeply sampled blood TCRbeta repertoires from subjects exposed to, actively infected with, or recovered from COVID-19 were included in the dataset. The repertoires were made available in a free public database intended to serve as a resource for research on the immune response to SARS-CoV-2. Samples came from the ongoing ImmuneRACE study (first 160 participants) plus 1,254 subjects from 6 global collaborators. Nearly every sample came with metadata listing a de-identified subject ID, COVID-19 status, age in years and sex. HLA class I and class II types, where available, came from metadata supplied by the sample provider rather than from assay-based typing. Beyond this particular receptor, the publication reports: The quantity of clinical and demographic metadata differed by source and by participant and was supplied without curation.

Concerning this clone itself: Its antigen is not yet known. Per-nucleotide qualities are absent, and no much larger clonotype sits a single base away.

The immunoSEQ Assay, a bias-controlled multiplex PCR, was used to amplify TCRbeta CDR3 regions from genomic DNA. On the study's bioinformatics: Nucleated cell counts per sample were estimated from amplification of reference gene primers within the assay. To quantify the absolute abundance of each unique TCRbeta CDR3 rearrangement, sequence reads were collapsed and filtered. For each sample, productive Simpson clonality was calculated as the square root of Simpson's diversity index over productive rearrangements. The clones in this table, taken by TCRdb from immuneACCESS, are in-frame only. Not every clone is retained; where verified, under half of the shortfall comes from an unresolved V gene, and the cause of the rest is unknown. V, J and clone size are taken as reported in that table, and D and trimming were inferred from the DNA itself. For this sample there are some 350,000 clones; 90% appear just once. The ten largest clones capture 6% to 7.5% of the sample.

The collaborating institutions used their own protocols to collect whole blood in K2EDTA tubes. Collaborator samples were shipped for TCRbeta analysis as frozen whole blood, isolated PBMCs, or DNA extracted from either sample type. The CDR3 spans 18 residues, from the cysteine through the phenylalanine. Only CDR3 DNA remains: 54 bases, in frame from the first base. Cut back by 4 bases and 3 bases, the V and J ends lie 25 bases apart. As encoded in the germline V gene, CDR1 is SGDLS while CDR2 is YYNGEE. Source material: peripheral blood. The TCR originated in a man aged 18 to 30 with active or convalescent COVID-19. The rearranged segments are TRBV9 and TRBJ1-1; tentative D gene TRBD1, with 6 bases matching. At the DNA level, the sequence is TGTGCCAGCAGCCAACCCCCAGGGGAAAGTGGTTTGGACACTGAAGCTTTCTTT. Its translation reads: CASSQPPGESGLDTEAFF.